This record looks at one T cell receptor (beta chain) sequence and its context. The target antigen is unknown. The assay was immunoSEQ multiplex PCR, and TCRdb's table has in-frame clones only and misses some. The table lists about 190,000 clones, over 75% of them singletons. The germline gives CDR1 ENHRY, CDR2 SYGVKD. The CDR3 length is 13 residues. Losses at the gene ends were 11 bases for V and 0 bases for J; bases not matched to a gene: 6. These data belong to a study of T cell responses to AZD1222 COVID-19 vaccine. Study results and caveats: Only a handful of AZD1222 recipients, roughly six in all, had baseline seropositivity.

The TCR sequence derives from an adult in good health. V and J are TRBV10-3 and TRBJ2-7; 8 bases are shared with TRBD1. This material consisted of peripheral blood, taken on day 0 of AZD1222 vaccination. In DNA, the CDR3 is TGTGCCGCCCGGACAGGGTTCTCCTACGAGCAGTACTTC. As protein: CAARTGFSYEQYF.